The sequence of this T cell receptor beta chain was determined in a study of Ad26.COV2.S vaccination and SARS-CoV-2 variants (dated by TCRdb to 2020 to 2022). In the study overall: Vaccine-arm donors were drawn from COV1001, a multicentre, randomized, double-blind, placebo-controlled phase I-IIa trial of Ad26.COV2.S in healthy adults. Sequencing of the TCRbeta repertoire served to evaluate the specificity and breadth of SARS-CoV-2-reactive T cell receptors following Ad26.COV2.S vaccination. Dosing of Ad26.COV2.S was intramuscular, at either 5x10^10 or 1x10^11 viral particles, delivered as one shot or as two shots spaced 56 days apart. Investigators remained blinded to trial group allocation during experiments and outcome assessment. A total of 32 samples were included in the TCR-sequenced set, comprising around 20 Ad26.COV2.S vaccine recipients, 5 placebo recipients and 8 SARS-CoV-2 convalescent individuals. Participants in the trial were split at random into five groups of five each, receiving low-dose or high-dose Ad26.COV2.S once or twice, or else placebo on both occasions. The investigation overall reported the following: Compared with placebo recipients, Ad26.COV2.S recipients showed higher spike-specific TCR breadth (P = 0.0014). Comparable non-spike TCR breadth was observed between vaccine and placebo recipients, consistent with only spike being contained in the vaccine. After vaccination, substantial breadth of spike-specific CD8+ and CD4+ T cell responses was reported. According to the authors, total T cell responses may have been underestimated by the TCR breadth and depth analyses. The study was not powered to compare responses between vaccine doses or regimens.

Trimming accounts for 6 bases at V and 2 bases at J, while the number of junction bases matched to no gene is 5. The germline V gene yields MNHEY for CDR1 and SVGAGI for CDR2. The CDR3 holds 15 amino acids from the cysteine to the phenylalanine. Only CDR3 DNA remains: 45 bases, in frame from the first base. This sample's treatment or condition label indicates: about 20 received Ad26.COV2.S at low or high dose, single or two shots; several received placebo; per-sample allocation not given. Repertoires of vaccine and placebo recipients were sequenced from samples collected on day 63 after the first injection. Cohort 1b enrolled about two dozen adults aged 18-55 years at a single site in Boston, USA, between 29 July and 7 August 2020. Ad26.COV2.S was a replication-incompetent adenovirus type 26 vector that expressed a prefusion-stabilized SARS-CoV-2 spike protein derived from the original Wuhan strain.

Concerning this clone: Its antigen is unknown. The sample holds no much larger clone one base away, and base qualities are not on file.

The immunoSEQ Assay was used to sequence TCRbeta CDR3 regions. After extraction, genomic DNA underwent amplification by bias-controlled multiplex PCR, followed by high-throughput sequencing. Per the authors' processing: To quantify the absolute abundance of every unique TCRbeta CDR3 region, sequences were collapsed and filtered. T cell fraction was estimated by normalizing TCRbeta template counts to usable DNA, with usable DNA measured through amplification of reference genes found in all nucleated cells. Repertoire TCRs were annotated as SARS-CoV-2-specific by exact matching of V gene, CDR3 amino acid sequence and J gene to a known reactive TCR set. The reference SARS-CoV-2 TCR set was derived from MIRA and filtered for enrichment in COVID-19-positive ImmuneCODE repertoires, a step that removed public or cross-reactive TCRs. Using the MIRA antigens, annotated TCRs were further analysed by specific ORF or by position within an ORF. Breadth was defined as the number of annotated unique rearrangements divided by the total number of unique productive rearrangements, and depth was defined as the summed frequency of the annotated unique rearrangements. TCR breadth was compared between groups using two-sided Wilcoxon rank-sum tests. What TCRdb holds here is the immuneACCESS table cut down to in-frame rearrangements. Part of the clones is not present; checked against another copy, under half of the missing clones reflect an unresolved V gene, and the others are unexplained. Clone size and the V and J calls come from that table; the DNA yielded D and trimming. This sample holds under 250,000 clones; around 90% were observed only once. The top ten clonotypes cover about 2.8% of the sample.

This sequence was found in a person aged 18 to 59 who received the Ad26.COV2.S COVID-19 vaccine or a placebo. This receptor chain uses TRBV6-5 and TRBJ2-1, with 9 bases aligning to TRBD2. The sample was peripheral blood, taken in a trial of Ad26.COV2.S vaccine versus placebo. The CDR3 in this case is CASSPSGRTYNEQFF. The DNA sequence is as follows: TGTGCCAGCAGCCCCAGCGGGAGGACCTACAATGAGCAGTTCTTC.